This is a list of T cell receptor beta chains from one sample in a study of tumor-infiltrating lymphocytes in primary liver carcinoma. MiXCR, applied by TCRdb to the multiplex PCR reads, yields one record per CDR3 protein. This table has about 200,000 distinct CDR3 sequences, roughly 61% appearing once. The sequenced sample consisted of peripheral blood. The receptor set was obtained from an older woman with primary liver carcinoma and hepatitis B virus infection. Each CDR3 is given with its conserved first and last residue. Each record gives: D gene, V gene, clone size, J gene, CDR3 protein, CDR3 DNA. The D gene is left open where the match is weak. Some rows mark clone size as missing; the rest say once, few, many or name a class of expanded clone.

>-|TRBV28|once|TRBJ1-6
CASDPSRTHYNSPLHF
TGTGCCAGCGATCCAAGCCGGACCCACTATAATTCACCCCTCCACTTT
>-|TRBV11-2|-|TRBJ2-7
CASSLEWCQVHDQYF
TGTGCCAGCAGCTTAGAATGGTGCCAGGTCCACGACCAGTACTTC
>-|TRBV19|-|TRBJ1-1
CASSMRQTIEAFF
TGTGCCAGTAGTATGCGGCAGACCATTGAAGCTTTCTTT
>TRBD1|TRBV7-9|-|TRBJ1-1
CASSLAPGTGIAEAFF
TGTGCCAGCAGCTTAGCACCCGGGACAGGGATCGCTGAAGCTTTCTTT
>-|TRBV29-1|few|TRBJ2-7
CNVGGGSYEQYF
TGCAACGTCGGGGGAGGCTCCTACGAGCAGTACTTC
>-|TRBV11-3|-|TRBJ2-3
CASSFGRAQGTRYF
TGTGCCAGCAGCTTTGGGCGGGCCCAGGGGACGCGGTACTTT
>TRBD1|TRBV29-1|many|TRBJ1-4
CSVVPGQGKKLFF
TGCAGCGTCGTTCCGGGACAGGGAAAAAAACTGTTTTTT
>-|TRBV7-9|few|TRBJ2-5
CASSLSTVEETQYF
TGTGCCAGCAGCTTATCGACGGTAGAAGAGACCCAGTACTTC
>-|TRBV6-5|-|TRBJ2-1
CASNYYSGTLYNEQFF
TGTGCCAGCAATTACTATTCTGGGACGCTGTACAATGAGCAGTTCTTC
>-|TRBV6-5|-|TRBJ2-7
CASSYSNPNRYEQYF
TGTGCCAGCAGTTACTCGAATCCTAACAGGTACGAGCAGTACTTC
>TRBD2|TRBV28|few|TRBJ2-5
CASSFFGRWYF
TGTGCCAGCAGTTTCTTCGGGAGGTGGTACTTC
>-|TRBV28|-|TRBJ2-1
CASSYRTMRETQFF
TGTGCCAGCAGTTATAGGACTATGAGGGAGACCCAGTTCTTC
>-|TRBV4-1|-|TRBJ1-2
CASSQVNSPAF
TGCGCCAGCAGCCAAGTCAACAGCCCCGCCTTC
>-|TRBV24-1|-|TRBJ2-4
CATSDSQIAKNIQCF
TGTGCCACCAGTGATTCACAGATAGCCAAAAACATTCAGTGCTTC
>TRBD1|TRBV13|-|TRBJ1-4
CASSLGQGLQKLFF
TGTGCCAGCAGCTTAGGACAGGGGCTACAAAAACTGTTTTTT
>TRBD2|TRBV28|-|TRBJ2-7
CASGPSGTDSYEQYF
TGTGCCAGCGGTCCCAGCGGGACCGACTCCTACGAGCAGTACTTC
>TRBD1|TRBV10-1|many|TRBJ2-7
CASTPDRFYEQYF
TGCGCCAGCACGCCGGACAGGTTCTACGAGCAGTACTTC
>TRBD1|TRBV4-2|-|TRBJ2-1
CASNQDSGGAYNEQFF
TGTGCCAGCAACCAAGACTCAGGGGGCGCTTACAATGAGCAGTTCTTC
>-|TRBV28|few|TRBJ2-7
CASSFPQGNRQYF
TGTGCCAGCAGTTTTCCTCAGGGGAATCGGCAGTACTTC
>TRBD1|TRBV6-2/TRBV6-3|-|TRBJ2-7
CASSLQGIPYKQYF
TGTGCCAGCAGCCTACAGGGGATCCCTTACAAGCAGTACTTC
>-|TRBV12-3/TRBV12-4|many|TRBJ1-1
CASTLFQGIEAFF
TGTGCCAGCACCCTCTTCCAGGGGATTGAAGCTTTCTTT
>TRBD1|TRBV5-1|-|TRBJ1-2
CASSSTGGGYGYTF
TGCGCCAGCAGCTCGACAGGGGGTGGGTATGGCTACACCTTC
>-|TRBV4-1|many|TRBJ1-5
CASSTLGGVHNQPQHF
TGCGCCAGCAGCACTCTCGGGGGCGTCCACAATCAGCCCCAGCATTTT
>TRBD1|TRBV5-1|few|TRBJ1-2
CASSRGQGDYGYTF
TGCGCCAGCAGCCGTGGACAGGGGGACTATGGCTACACCTTC
>-|TRBV5-1|few|TRBJ2-2
CASSQWDLGTGELFF
TGCGCCAGCAGTCAATGGGACCTAGGAACCGGGGAGCTGTTTTTT
>TRBD1|TRBV7-8|few|TRBJ2-1
CASNLLARGRLGNEQFF
TGTGCCAGCAACTTACTAGCCAGGGGGCGCTTGGGCAATGAGCAGTTCTTC